Listed here are 5 T cell receptor beta chains from one sample, sequenced in a study of control samples from healthy donors and cancer patients. Profiled with immunoSEQ multiplex PCR; TCRdb holds only in-frame clones, not every one. The sample lists 150,000 or so clones; 93% were seen once. The sequenced material came from blood. The receptors shown here come from a woman aged 55-70 years in good health.

This clone showed up just once. The chain uses TRBV5-1 and TRBJ1-1, with D possibly TRBD1 on 6 matching bases. There are 15 residues in the CDR3. CDR1 is SGHRS and CDR2 is YFSETQ in the germline V gene. Trimming stripped 0 bases from V and 3 bases from J, with 12 bases between. CDR3 loop: CASSLGQAGDTEAFF. The CDR3 DNA reads as TGCGCCAGCAGCTTGGGACAGGCCGGGGACACTGAAGCTTTCTTT.

The CDR3 sequence is CASSPKVMGGAAYEQYF. The DNA for the CDR3 is TGCGCCAGCAGCCCGAAGGTTATGGGGGGGGCCGCCTACGAGCAGTACTTC. This sequence joins TRBV4-3 and TRBJ2-7; D perhaps matches TRBD2 (7 bases). V lost 4 bases to trimming and J lost 2 bases, with 21 bases between them. The CDR3 spans 17 residues. From germline, CDR1 is LGHNA and CDR2 YSLEER.

The chain links TRBV7-8 to TRBJ2-1, with D perhaps matching TRBD1 or TRBD2 (6 bases each). The V and J ends lost 5 bases and 4 bases respectively, with 15 bases between them. The CDR3 totals 15 residues. The germline gives CDR1 SGHVS, CDR2 FQNEAQ. The CDR3 region has the DNA TGTGCCAGCAGCCCCGGCCGGGGGCTATACAATGAGCAGTTCTTC. Protein product: CASSPGRGLYNEQFF.

The CDR3 spells CASSYGTGAGAFF. The CDR3 DNA reads TGTGCCAGCAGTTACGGGACAGGGGCGGGAGCTTTCTTT. The V and J genes are TRBV6-5 and TRBJ1-1; 10 nucleotides match TRBD1. The V and J ends lost 2 bases and 10 bases, in that order; junction bases with no gene match: 4. Germline lookup yields CDR1 MNHEY and CDR2 SVGAGI. This CDR3 contains 13 residues.

The chain carries TRBV7-9 and TRBJ1-5; the D gene is possibly TRBD1 (5 bases). This CDR3 spans 15 amino acids. Germline V gene data show CDR1 as SEHNR and CDR2 as FQNEAQ (reference sequence). V was pared by 1 base and J by 6 bases, with 13 bases between. CDR3 region: CASSLEGRASQPQHF. In nucleotides, the CDR3 is TGTGCCAGCAGCTTAGAGGGGCGGGCGAGTCAGCCCCAGCATTTT.